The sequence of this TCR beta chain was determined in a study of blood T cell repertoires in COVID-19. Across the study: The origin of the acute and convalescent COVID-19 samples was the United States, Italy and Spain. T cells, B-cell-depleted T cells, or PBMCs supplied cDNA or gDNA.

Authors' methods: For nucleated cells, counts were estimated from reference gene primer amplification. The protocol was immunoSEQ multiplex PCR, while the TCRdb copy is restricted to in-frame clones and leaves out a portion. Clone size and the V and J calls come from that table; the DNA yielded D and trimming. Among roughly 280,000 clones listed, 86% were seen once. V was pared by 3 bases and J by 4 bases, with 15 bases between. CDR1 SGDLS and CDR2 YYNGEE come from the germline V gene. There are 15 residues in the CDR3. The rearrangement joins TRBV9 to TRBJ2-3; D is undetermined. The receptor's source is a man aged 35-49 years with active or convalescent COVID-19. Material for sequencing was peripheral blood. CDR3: CASSETPTSADTQYF. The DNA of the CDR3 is TGTGCCAGCAGCGAAACCCCAACGAGCGCAGATACGCAGTATTTT.